Listed below are T cell receptor beta chains from one sample, sequenced in a study of CD8 T cell repertoires and HIV-1 epitope variants. Assay: immunoSEQ multiplex PCR; the TCRdb copy retains only in-frame clones and omits some. Of approximately 90,000 clones in the sample, around 75% were seen once. The sample taken for sequencing was uncultured baseline CD8+ T cells from peripheral blood mononuclear cells (PBMCs). These receptors were collected from a male donor with HIV. The conserved cysteine and the conserved F or W are not part of the CDR3 here.

j_gene | len | v_gene | CDR3aa
TRBJ2-5 | 12 | TRBV7-2 | ASSLWGRQETQY
TRBJ2-5 | 11 | TRBV11-2 | ASSFQQKETQY
TRBJ2-3 | 13 | TRBV5-1 | ASSLRIQNTDTQY
TRBJ1-6 | 12 | TRBV7-9 | ASSPGQANSPLH
TRBJ2-5 | 12 | TRBV28 | ASSSSAGPETQY
TRBJ1-3 | 16 | TRBV9 | ASSVGPHETGTGNTIY
TRBJ2-3 | 12 | TRBV27 | ASSLRYPTDTQY
TRBJ2-1 | 11 | TRBV7-9 | AILAGAYNEQF
TRBJ2-2 | 14 | TRBV6-1 | ASSETGTGNTGELF
TRBJ1-1 | 13 | TRBV5-1 | ASSFKMEPSTEAF
TRBJ1-1 | 13 | TRBV28 | ASSFDRVWNTEAF
TRBJ2-7 | 11 | TRBV6-5 | ASRYGTGHEQY
TRBJ2-1 | 13 | TRBV11-2 | ASSSGTSGINEQF
TRBJ1-1 | 10 | TRBV19 | ATNRGNTEAF
TRBJ2-7 | 15 | TRBV5-4 | ASSLATSGRLPYEQY
TRBJ1-1 | 14 | TRBV7-9 | ASSPIPTGLNTEAF
TRBJ2-5 | 9 | TRBV2 | ASSVQETQY
TRBJ2-5 | 12 | TRBV4-1 | ASSFEGEGETQY
TRBJ2-7 | 13 | TRBV11-3 | ASSNRTSGRHEQY
TRBJ2-7 | 11 | TRBV2 | ASSVQGGGTQY
TRBJ2-1 | 14 | TRBV4-3 | ASSQDRALSYNEQF
TRBJ2-7 | 12 | TRBV7-9 | ASSLGHKDYEQY
TRBJ1-1 | 12 | TRBV7-2 | ASFRSTGSTEAF
TRBJ1-6 | 12 | TRBV10-2 | ASSPQGANSPLH
TRBJ2-3 | 11 | TRBV6-5 | ATRRGSTDTQY
TRBJ2-7 | 12 | TRBV6-5 | ASSYSGQSYEQY
TRBJ1-1 | 10 | TRBV29-1 | SGSQVATEAF
TRBJ2-1 | 13 | TRBV6-5 | ASSSGQYSYNEQF
TRBJ1-4 | 11 | TRBV6-6 | ASSSPDGEKLF
TRBJ2-5 | 15 | TRBV6-1 | ASSENFRGAVVETQY
TRBJ1-5 | 17 | TRBV2 | ASSATSRDTRYSNQPQH
TRBJ1-1 | 13 | TRBV2 | ASSEQGLMNTEAF
TRBJ2-3 | 9 | TRBV10-1 | ASSDADTQY
TRBJ2-7 | 13 | TRBV6-5 | ASSLLAGGLNEQY
TRBJ2-5 | 13 | TRBV9 | ASSTSGGPQETQY
TRBJ2-3 | 11 | TRBV5-1 | ASGRLSTDTQY
TRBJ2-7 | 12 | TRBV27 | ASSWSSASYEQY
TRBJ2-3 | 9 | TRBV19 | ASSMTDTQY
TRBJ2-7 | 14 | TRBV7-8 | ASSLRGGGQPYEQY
TRBJ2-3 | 14 | TRBV6-5 | ASSYSDRASTDTQY
TRBJ1-5 | 14 | TRBV18 | ASSPSGQVVNQPQH